This T cell receptor beta chain comes out of a study of shared clonotypes between healthy human individuals. Clones were sequenced by immunoSEQ multiplex PCR, and TCRdb holds only the in-frame ones, with some missing. The sample lists 2 million to 3 million clones, 93% seen once, with about 0.38% in the top ten. Study-level points and caveats: Tissues were not sampled, only blood, and their repertoires likely differ. Enrolling few donors narrowed the genetic and exposure-history diversity that was represented. A reduction in generation probabilities was seen for non-shared clonotypes relative to those shared by all four donors.

The V end lost 3 bases, the J end lost 9 bases, and 10 bases lay between the germline ends. The CDR3 is 12 amino acids. The germline V gene encodes CDR1 SGHRS and CDR2 YFSETQ. As concerns this clone: Its antigen is not identified.

Source material: naive CD4+ T cells from PBMCs. Stated subset: CD45RA+ positively selected. This chain connects TRBV5-1 to TRBJ2-1; a possible D gene is TRBD1 (6 bases). This clonotype was sampled from a man between 18 and 35 years old in good health. Some clones in this sample may be carry-over from other donors' samples. The CDR3 sequence is CASSSYRAEQFF. For the CDR3, the DNA is TGCGCCAGCAGCTCCTACAGGGCTGAGCAGTTCTTC. The full variable domain, with the rest looked up from reference TRBV5-1 and TRBJ2-1, is KAGVTQTPRYLIKTRGQQVTLSCSPISGHRSVSWYQQTPGQGLQFLFEYFSETQRNKGNFPGRFSGRQFSNSRSEMNVSTLELGDSALYLCASSSYRAEQFFGPGTRLTVL.